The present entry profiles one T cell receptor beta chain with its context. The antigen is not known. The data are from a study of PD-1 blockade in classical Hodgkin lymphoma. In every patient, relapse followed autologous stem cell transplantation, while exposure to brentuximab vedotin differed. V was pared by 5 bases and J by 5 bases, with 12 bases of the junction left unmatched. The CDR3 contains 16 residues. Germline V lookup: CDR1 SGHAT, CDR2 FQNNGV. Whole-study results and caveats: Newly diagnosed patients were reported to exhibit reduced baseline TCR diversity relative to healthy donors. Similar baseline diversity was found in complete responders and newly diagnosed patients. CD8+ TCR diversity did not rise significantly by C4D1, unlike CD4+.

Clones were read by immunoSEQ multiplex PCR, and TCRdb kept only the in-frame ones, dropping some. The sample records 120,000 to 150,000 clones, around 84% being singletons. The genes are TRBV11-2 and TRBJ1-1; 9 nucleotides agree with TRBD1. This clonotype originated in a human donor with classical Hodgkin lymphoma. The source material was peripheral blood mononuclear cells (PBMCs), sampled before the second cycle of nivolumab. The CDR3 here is CASSLSGTGRRTEAFF. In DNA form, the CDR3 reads TGTGCCAGCAGCCTCTCCGGGACAGGGAGAAGGACTGAAGCTTTCTTT. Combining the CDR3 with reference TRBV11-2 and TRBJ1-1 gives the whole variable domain EAGVAQSPRYKIIEKRQSVAFWCNPISGHATLYWYQQILGQGPKLLIQFQNNGVVDDSQLPKDRFSAERLKGVDSTLKIQPAKLEDSAVYLCASSLSGTGRRTEAFFGQGTRLTVV.